These T cell receptor beta chains were read from a single sample in a study of response to subunit inactivated influenza vaccine. From the RT-PCR reads, TCRdb called clonotypes with MiXCR, one entry per CDR3 protein. The table shows hundreds of thousands of distinct CDR3 sequences, with roughly 8.2% occurring only once. Material: PBMCs from blood, obtained around 25 months after vaccination. The receptors come from a man between 50 and 69 years old who received an inactivated influenza vaccine. The CDR3 runs from the conserved cysteine through the conserved F or W. The D gene is left open where the match is weak. Clone size, where shown, is once, few, many, or a class for clones that have expanded.

cdr3_length: 14; clone_size: few; d_call: TRBD2; v_call: TRBV27; j_call: TRBJ2-5; cdr3_aa: CATRLAGVSETQYF; cdr3_nt: TGTGCCACCCGACTAGCGGGAGTTAGTGAGACCCAGTACTTC
cdr3_length: 13; clone_size: few; d_call: TRBD1; v_call: TRBV11-1; j_call: TRBJ1-1; cdr3_aa: CASRGQVHTEAFF; cdr3_nt: TGTGCCAGCAGGGGACAGGTCCACACTGAAGCTTTCTTT
cdr3_length: 18; clone_size: NA; d_call: NA; v_call: TRBV6-2/TRBV6-3; j_call: TRBJ1-5; cdr3_aa: CASSYSVAGTYSNQPQHF; cdr3_nt: TGTGCCAGCAGTTACTCCGTCGCAGGCACATATAGCAATCAGCCCCAGCATTTT
cdr3_length: 12; clone_size: few; d_call: TRBD1; v_call: TRBV7-2; j_call: TRBJ1-2; cdr3_aa: CASTTQGNGYTF; cdr3_nt: TGTGCCAGCACCACACAGGGGAATGGCTACACCTTC
cdr3_length: 16; clone_size: few; d_call: TRBD1; v_call: TRBV4-3; j_call: TRBJ2-3; cdr3_aa: CASSQGGQGTADTQYF; cdr3_nt: TGCGCCAGCAGCCAAGGGGGACAGGGGACGGCAGATACGCAGTATTTT
cdr3_length: 15; clone_size: NA; d_call: TRBD2; v_call: TRBV2; j_call: TRBJ2-2; cdr3_aa: CASREREGNTGELFF; cdr3_nt: TGTGCCAGCAGGGAGCGGGAGGGGAACACCGGGGAGCTGTTTTTT
cdr3_length: 13; clone_size: many; d_call: NA; v_call: TRBV28; j_call: TRBJ1-1; cdr3_aa: CASSLHMNTEAFF; cdr3_nt: TGTGCCAGCAGTTTACATATGAACACTGAAGCTTTCTTT
cdr3_length: 16; clone_size: NA; d_call: TRBD2; v_call: TRBV28; j_call: TRBJ2-1; cdr3_aa: CASSLRPGLGEVEQFF; cdr3_nt: TGTGCCAGCAGTTTACGCCCGGGACTAGGTGAAGTGGAGCAGTTCTTC
cdr3_length: 14; clone_size: NA; d_call: TRBD1; v_call: TRBV20-1; j_call: TRBJ2-5; cdr3_aa: CSAPGTGGWETQYF; cdr3_nt: TGCAGTGCTCCCGGGACAGGGGGCTGGGAGACCCAGTACTTC
cdr3_length: 13; clone_size: many; d_call: NA; v_call: TRBV19; j_call: TRBJ2-7; cdr3_aa: CASSMGRDYEQYF; cdr3_nt: TGTGCCAGTAGTATGGGACGCGACTACGAGCAGTACTTC
cdr3_length: 13; clone_size: many; d_call: TRBD1; v_call: TRBV5-1; j_call: TRBJ1-1; cdr3_aa: CASSPGQGAEAFF; cdr3_nt: TGCGCCAGCAGCCCTGGACAGGGTGCTGAAGCTTTCTTT
cdr3_length: 16; clone_size: many; d_call: TRBD2; v_call: TRBV4-1; j_call: TRBJ2-1; cdr3_aa: CASSHGSGGAWDEQFF; cdr3_nt: TGCGCCAGCAGCCATGGTAGCGGGGGGGCTTGGGATGAGCAGTTCTTC
cdr3_length: 13; clone_size: many; d_call: TRBD1; v_call: TRBV5-1; j_call: TRBJ2-4; cdr3_aa: CASSYGTGNIQYF; cdr3_nt: TGCGCCAGCAGCTATGGGACAGGCAACATTCAGTACTTC
cdr3_length: 13; clone_size: NA; d_call: NA; v_call: TRBV6-5; j_call: TRBJ1-5; cdr3_aa: CASSYVKNQPQHF; cdr3_nt: TGTGCCAGCAGTTACGTTAAGAATCAGCCCCAGCATTTT
cdr3_length: 12; clone_size: many; d_call: TRBD2; v_call: TRBV20-1; j_call: TRBJ2-4; cdr3_aa: CSQAGPKNIQYF; cdr3_nt: TGCTCCCAAGCGGGGCCCAAAAACATTCAGTACTTC
cdr3_length: 18; clone_size: NA; d_call: TRBD1; v_call: TRBV11-2; j_call: TRBJ2-1; cdr3_aa: CASSLNPRDRGRFYEQFF; cdr3_nt: TGTGCCAGCAGCTTGAATCCCCGGGACAGGGGGCGATTTTATGAGCAGTTCTTC
cdr3_length: 15; clone_size: NA; d_call: TRBD1; v_call: TRBV19; j_call: TRBJ2-7; cdr3_aa: CASSPGTGESYEQYF; cdr3_nt: TGTGCCAGTAGTCCAGGGACAGGCGAGTCCTACGAGCAGTACTTC
cdr3_length: 13; clone_size: NA; d_call: NA; v_call: TRBV11-2; j_call: TRBJ2-3; cdr3_aa: CASSLDTPAAQYF; cdr3_nt: TGTGCCAGCAGCTTAGACACTCCAGCGGCGCAGTATTTT
cdr3_length: 18; clone_size: few; d_call: NA; v_call: TRBV5-1; j_call: TRBJ1-3; cdr3_aa: CASSLTDSAWSSGNTIYF; cdr3_nt: TGCGCCAGCAGCCTAACAGACAGCGCTTGGAGCTCTGGAAACACCATATATTTT
cdr3_length: 20; clone_size: few; d_call: TRBD2; v_call: TRBV6-2/TRBV6-3; j_call: TRBJ2-5; cdr3_aa: CASSYPILKPSGGPQETQYF; cdr3_nt: TGTGCCAGCAGTTACCCCATACTGAAGCCTAGCGGGGGGCCCCAAGAGACCCAGTACTTC
cdr3_length: 17; clone_size: few; d_call: TRBD1; v_call: TRBV5-1; j_call: TRBJ2-7; cdr3_aa: CASSLGKAGQGSYEQYF; cdr3_nt: TGCGCCAGCAGCTTGGGTAAGGCGGGACAGGGGTCCTACGAGCAGTACTTC
cdr3_length: 15; clone_size: many; d_call: TRBD1; v_call: TRBV28; j_call: TRBJ1-2; cdr3_aa: CASSLTGQRNYGYTF; cdr3_nt: TGTGCCAGCAGTTTGACGGGACAGAGAAACTATGGCTACACCTTC
cdr3_length: 13; clone_size: few; d_call: TRBD1; v_call: TRBV12-3/TRBV12-4; j_call: TRBJ2-3; cdr3_aa: CASRTGGTDTQYF; cdr3_nt: TGTGCCAGCAGGACAGGGGGCACAGATACGCAGTATTTT
cdr3_length: 15; clone_size: NA; d_call: NA; v_call: TRBV4-3; j_call: TRBJ2-5; cdr3_aa: CASSQDRVQSETQYF; cdr3_nt: TGCGCCAGCAGCCAAGATAGAGTACAGTCGGAGACCCAGTACTTC
cdr3_length: 16; clone_size: NA; d_call: TRBD2; v_call: TRBV12-3/TRBV12-4; j_call: TRBJ2-7; cdr3_aa: CASSPAGTSGLYEQYF; cdr3_nt: TGTGCCAGCAGTCCAGCCGGGACTAGCGGGCTCTACGAGCAGTACTTC
cdr3_length: 15; clone_size: few; d_call: TRBD2; v_call: TRBV14; j_call: TRBJ2-1; cdr3_aa: CASSQVLAAYNEQFF; cdr3_nt: TGTGCCAGCAGCCAAGTCCTAGCGGCCTACAATGAGCAGTTCTTC
cdr3_length: 15; clone_size: few; d_call: NA; v_call: TRBV7-2; j_call: TRBJ2-7; cdr3_aa: CASSRSTGVSYEQYF; cdr3_nt: TGTGCCAGCAGCCGTTCGACAGGAGTCTCCTACGAGCAGTACTTC
cdr3_length: 15; clone_size: few; d_call: NA; v_call: TRBV5-1; j_call: TRBJ2-2; cdr3_aa: CASSLRSVNTGELFF; cdr3_nt: TGCGCCAGCAGCTTGCGGTCGGTGAACACCGGGGAGCTGTTTTTT
cdr3_length: 13; clone_size: many; d_call: TRBD1; v_call: TRBV12-3/TRBV12-4; j_call: TRBJ1-2; cdr3_aa: CASSSGQGSGYTF; cdr3_nt: TGTGCCAGCAGTTCAGGACAGGGTTCGGGCTACACCTTC
cdr3_length: 13; clone_size: many; d_call: NA; v_call: TRBV12-3/TRBV12-4; j_call: TRBJ2-2; cdr3_aa: CASSLGLSGELFF; cdr3_nt: TGTGCCAGCAGTTTAGGACTCAGCGGGGAGCTGTTTTTT
cdr3_length: 16; clone_size: NA; d_call: NA; v_call: TRBV6-2/TRBV6-3; j_call: TRBJ1-4; cdr3_aa: CASSLPGAATNEKLFF; cdr3_nt: TGTGCCAGCAGCCTTCCGGGGGCTGCAACTAATGAAAAACTGTTTTTT
cdr3_length: 17; clone_size: many; d_call: TRBD2; v_call: TRBV18; j_call: TRBJ2-1; cdr3_aa: CASSPPLSGGLYNEQFF; cdr3_nt: TGTGCCAGCTCACCGCCCCTAAGCGGGGGACTCTACAATGAGCAGTTCTTC
cdr3_length: 17; clone_size: many; d_call: NA; v_call: TRBV7-2; j_call: TRBJ2-4; cdr3_aa: CASSLLPGGRGTNIQYF; cdr3_nt: TGTGCCAGCAGCTTATTACCCGGAGGCAGGGGAACAAACATTCAGTACTTC
cdr3_length: 16; clone_size: many; d_call: TRBD1; v_call: TRBV15; j_call: TRBJ2-2; cdr3_aa: CATSRGQGISTGELFF; cdr3_nt: TGTGCCACCAGCAGAGGACAGGGGATTAGCACCGGGGAGCTGTTTTTT
cdr3_length: 14; clone_size: few; d_call: NA; v_call: TRBV9; j_call: TRBJ2-2; cdr3_aa: CASSVEPGSGELFF; cdr3_nt: TGTGCCAGCAGCGTAGAACCAGGGTCCGGGGAGCTGTTTTTT
cdr3_length: 17; clone_size: NA; d_call: TRBD2; v_call: TRBV15; j_call: TRBJ2-5; cdr3_aa: CATSGPTMMGGRQTQYF; cdr3_nt: TGTGCCACCAGCGGACCCACTATGATGGGCGGGAGACAGACCCAGTACTTC
cdr3_length: 16; clone_size: NA; d_call: TRBD2; v_call: TRBV10-1; j_call: TRBJ2-3; cdr3_aa: CASSDGLAGGTDTQYF; cdr3_nt: TGCGCCAGCAGTGACGGACTAGCGGGGGGCACAGATACGCAGTATTTT
cdr3_length: 14; clone_size: NA; d_call: TRBD1; v_call: TRBV10-3; j_call: TRBJ1-5; cdr3_aa: CAISEEQGGQPQHF; cdr3_nt: TGTGCCATCAGTGAGGAACAGGGGGGCCAGCCCCAGCATTTT
cdr3_length: 14; clone_size: few; d_call: TRBD1; v_call: TRBV12-3/TRBV12-4; j_call: TRBJ1-6; cdr3_aa: CASSRQGGYSPLHF; cdr3_nt: TGTGCCAGCAGCCGACAGGGTGGTTATTCACCCCTCCACTTT
cdr3_length: 15; clone_size: NA; d_call: TRBD2; v_call: TRBV18; j_call: TRBJ2-5; cdr3_aa: CASSPPAGVQETQYF; cdr3_nt: TGTGCCAGCTCACCACCGGCGGGAGTACAAGAGACCCAGTACTTC
cdr3_length: 17; clone_size: NA; d_call: NA; v_call: TRBV12-3/TRBV12-4; j_call: TRBJ1-6; cdr3_aa: CASSSPTHSSYNSPLHF; cdr3_nt: TGTGCCAGCAGTTCCCCGACCCATAGCTCCTATAATTCACCCCTCCACTTT
cdr3_length: 15; clone_size: many; d_call: NA; v_call: TRBV12-3/TRBV12-4; j_call: TRBJ2-1; cdr3_aa: CASSFRGSDYNEQFF; cdr3_nt: TGTGCCAGCAGTTTTCGCGGGTCCGACTACAATGAGCAGTTCTTC